This TCR beta chain comes out of a study of blood T cell repertoires in COVID-19. Study at large: Italy, Spain and the United States were the sources of the convalescent and acute COVID-19 samples. PBMCs, B-cell-depleted T cells, or T cells were the source of the cDNA or gDNA that made up the material.

This CDR3 comprises 15 residues. V was clipped by 5 bases and J by 6 bases; unmatched bases: 9. The germline V gene has CDR1 MNHEY and CDR2 SVGEGT. The assay was immunoSEQ multiplex PCR, and TCRdb's table has in-frame clones only and misses some. The table records tens of thousands of clones, around 90% of them present only once. The TCR was taken from a human donor with active COVID-19. The donor label of this sample is uncertain. The sequencing input was peripheral blood. This sequence joins TRBV6-2 or TRBV6-3 and TRBJ2-1, with 8 bases fitting TRBD1. The CDR3 is CASSLWTGRSNEQFF. The CDR3 nucleotides are TGTGCCAGCAGTCTATGGACAGGGAGAAGCAATGAGCAGTTCTTC.